The clone carrying this TCR beta chain was found a few times. Its antigen is currently unknown. This specimen belongs to a study of blood T cells in healthy people across ages. Overall study findings and caveats: Unsorted PBMCs prevented conclusive naive versus antigen-experienced comparison. There was no known CMV status for donors, so expanded clonotype changes were possibly confounded.

A J-beta primer mix and a sample-barcoded 5' primer were used in a second PCR of about 7 to 12 cycles. TCRdb re-called the 5' RACE reads through MiXCR, storing one row per CDR3 protein. The sample holds roughly 2 million distinct CDR3 sequences, about 50% seen once. Germline-derived CDR1 and CDR2 are SGHTA and FQGNSA. The CDR3 runs 17 residues. The trim removed 5 bases at V and 2 bases at J, leaving 8 bases unmatched. Sample: blood. The sequence was obtained from a woman in her forties in good health. This chain joins TRBV7-2 and TRBJ2-5; 13 bases line up with TRBD2. This CDR3 reads CASSPGLAGARQETQYF. The CDR3 DNA sequence: TGTGCCAGCAGCCCTGGACTAGCGGGGGCGAGGCAAGAGACCCAGTACTTC.